This T cell receptor (beta chain) was observed in a study of blood T cell repertoires in COVID-19. Study-level background: The study drew acute and convalescent COVID-19 samples from the United States, Italy and Spain. From T cells, B-cell-depleted T cells, or PBMCs came the material, which was cDNA or gDNA.

Germline lookup yields CDR1 LGHNA and CDR2 YSLEER. This CDR3 is built from 18 residues. J was trimmed by 5 bases and V by 4 bases; bases with no gene match: 15. Original analysis: For nucleated cells, counts were estimated from reference gene primer amplification. The method was immunoSEQ multiplex PCR; TCRdb's version includes in-frame clones alone and lacks a portion of them. V and J calls and clone size are given by that table; D and trimming were obtained from the DNA. The sample holds approximately 47,000 clones, 90% seen once. This clonotype originated in a man between 65 and 80 years old with active COVID-19. The specimen sequenced was peripheral blood. The chain uses TRBV4-3 and TRBJ2-3, with 10 bases lining up with TRBD2. The CDR3 DNA reads as TGCGCCAGCAGCCTCCAGGGTAGCGGGGGGCCCAGGGGAGATACGCAGTATTTT. It translates to CASSLQGSGGPRGDTQYF.